Below are 25 T cell receptor beta chains sequenced from a single sample in a study of blood T cell repertoires in COVID-19. TCRdb's table, derived via immunoSEQ multiplex PCR, lists solely in-frame clones and lacks some. The data show approximately 240,000 clones, approximately 83% seen once. Sequenced sample: peripheral blood. The receptors here all came from a woman in her 30s who had recovered from COVID-19.

The chain combines TRBV7-6 with TRBJ2-3; D perhaps matches TRBD2 (6 bases). V was cut by 7 bases and J by 2 bases, with 13 bases left in between. Per the germline V gene, CDR1 is SGHVS and CDR2 is FNYEAQ. This CDR3 contains 14 residues. Written as DNA, the CDR3 is TGTGCCAGCAAGGGCGGGGTGCCCACAGATACGCAGTATTTT. Translation: CASKGGVPTDTQYF.

The chain uses TRBV19 and TRBJ2-1; TRBD2 agrees at 7 bases. Unmatched junction bases numbered 2, after V lost 6 bases and J lost 6 bases. CDR1 and CDR2 (germline): LNHDA, SQIVND (reference sequence). The CDR3 is 12 amino acids. DNA for the CDR3: TGTGCCAGTAGCGGGGGGTTCAATGAGCAGTTCTTC. Amino acid sequence: CASSGGFNEQFF.

The V and J genes are TRBV27 and TRBJ2-1; 9 bases align to TRBD2. Unmatched junction bases numbered 8, after V lost 3 bases and J lost 8 bases. The CDR3 extends over 15 amino acids. CDR1 is MNHEY, CDR2 SMNVEV, per germline (reference sequence). In nucleotides, the CDR3 is TGTGCCAGCAGTTTCCGGCGGGGGGGGGCTTATGAGCAGTTCTTC. Translating it yields CASSFRRGGAYEQFF.

Only a few counts were recorded for this clone. The CDR3 DNA reads TGTGCCAGCCTAATTACAGGGCTTTATGGCTACACCTTC. Its protein is CASLITGLYGYTF. The chain joins TRBV6-5 to TRBJ1-2; D is perhaps TRBD1 (6 bases). The CDR3 length is 13 residues. The ends were cut back, 8 bases at V and 5 bases at J, with 15 bases in the middle. Germline assignment: CDR1 MNHEY and CDR2 SVGAGI.

The chain couples TRBV7-3 to TRBJ1-2; TRBD1 agrees at 9 bases. CDR3 length: 14 amino acids. Germline V lookup: CDR1 SGHTA, CDR2 FQGTGA. J was trimmed by 7 bases and V by 5 bases; bases with no gene match: 8. CDR3 sequence reads: CASSPRGQGSGYTF. The CDR3 coding sequence is TGTGCCAGCAGCCCACGCGGACAGGGGAGTGGCTACACCTTC.

This clone occurred once. The chain has TRBV5-1 and TRBJ2-3; D might be TRBD1 (6 bases). The CDR3 loop spans 14 amino acids. CDR1 and CDR2 from the germline V gene are SGHRS and YFSETQ. With 4 bases removed from V and 0 bases from J, the gap between germline ends came to 9 bases. The CDR3 sequence is CASSGRGSTDTQYF. CDR3 DNA sequence: TGCGCCAGCAGCGGTAGGGGGAGCACAGATACGCAGTATTTT.

On this clone itself: The same CDR3 also results from other DNA sequences found in this sample. The chain couples TRBV9 to TRBJ2-2; a weak D match, TRBD2 (5 bases). The CDR3 contains 13 residues. Germline V gene lookup returns CDR1 SGDLS and CDR2 YYNGEE. V dropped 0 bases and J dropped 6 bases, with 6 bases sitting between them. CDR3 amino acids: CASSVASPGELFF. For the CDR3, the DNA is TGTGCCAGCAGCGTAGCTAGCCCCGGGGAGCTGTTTTTT.

This chain connects TRBV19 to TRBJ2-2, with 10 nucleotides matching TRBD1. V dropped 3 bases and J dropped 5; count of bases not matched to a gene: 6. CDR3 size: 16 residues. Germline V gene lookup returns CDR1 LNHDA and CDR2 SQIVND (reference sequence). This CDR3 reads CASSIKTGGITGELFF. CDR3 coding DNA: TGTGCCAGTAGTATCAAGACAGGGGGCATTACCGGGGAGCTGTTTTTT.

The CDR3 nucleotides are TGCACCAGCTCTTTCCGGCAACTAAACCCTGGAAACACCATATATTTT. It yields the protein CTSSFRQLNPGNTIYF. The chain uses TRBV1 and TRBJ1-3. TRBV1 is reported as a pseudogene. The CDR3 spans 16 residues.

This clone is deemed medium-sized (0.01 to 0.1%). The genes are TRBV7-6 and TRBJ2-7, with D possibly being TRBD1 (6 bases). Trimming pared 5 bases from V and 2 bases from J, leaving 10 bases between. Per germline, CDR1 SGHVS and CDR2 FNYEAQ. This CDR3 has 13 amino acids. The DNA of the CDR3 is TGTGCCAGCAGCGTGACAGGACCCTACGAGCAGTACTTC. This gives the protein CASSVTGPYEQYF. The entire variable domain, with the rest obtained from reference TRBV7-6 and TRBJ2-7, is as follows: GAGVSQSPRYKVTKRGQDVALRCDPISGHVSLYWYRQALGQGPEFLTYFNYEAQQDKSGLPNDRFSAERPEGSISTLTIQRTEQRDSAMYRCASSVTGPYEQYFGPGTRLTVT.

The chain couples TRBV15 to TRBJ2-1; 10 bases match TRBD2. The V gene's germline CDR1 is LNHNV and CDR2 YYDKDF (reference sequence). J lost 7 bases, V lost 1 base, and 7 bases had no gene match. The CDR3 extends over 16 amino acids. CDR3 region: CATSRVASGGQNEQFF. DNA of the CDR3: TGTGCCACCAGCAGAGTCGCTAGCGGGGGTCAGAATGAGCAGTTCTTC.

The rearrangement links TRBV18 to TRBJ1-3, with D perhaps TRBD1 (6 bases). The CDR3 loop spans 15 amino acids. Germline values: CDR1 KGHSH, CDR2 LQKENI. V lost 3 bases, J lost 4 bases, and 13 bases lay in between. The CDR3 spells CASSPEDRRGNTIYF. In DNA, the CDR3 is TGTGCCAGCTCACCCGAGGACAGAAGGGGAAACACCATATATTTT.

V usage is TRBV19 and J usage is TRBJ1-1; TRBD1 matches 9 bases. Germline CDR1 is LNHDA and CDR2 is SQIVND (reference sequence). With V trimmed by 10 bases and J by 7 bases, 10 bases remained unmatched. This CDR3 comprises 13 residues. The CDR3 sequence is CATSRDRVGEAFF. Here the CDR3 DNA reads TGTGCCACTTCCCGGGACAGGGTCGGTGAAGCTTTCTTT.

The chain couples TRBV19 to TRBJ2-3; D may be TRBD1 (5 bases). Germline V gene lookup returns CDR1 LNHDA and CDR2 SQIVND (reference sequence). This CDR3 contains 15 residues. Trimming pared 7 bases from V and 5 bases from J, leaving 19 bases between. Written as DNA, the CDR3 is TGTGCCAGTACCCCTGGGATAGGGGTGGTAGATACGCAGTATTTT. Amino acids: CASTPGIGVVDTQYF.

The chain combines TRBV5-6 with TRBJ1-3, with D uncertain. The germline V and J ends were trimmed by 1 base and 0 bases, with 8 bases remaining between them. Germline V gene data show CDR1 as SGHDT and CDR2 as YYEEEE. The CDR3 contains 15 residues. This CDR3 is CASSLSVSSGNTIYF. CDR3 nucleotide sequence: TGTGCCAGCAGCTTGTCGGTAAGCTCTGGAAACACCATATATTTT.

This rearrangement joins TRBV19 to TRBJ1-2, with 7 nucleotides matching TRBD1. The CDR3 is 15 residues long. V was pared by 7 bases and J by 3 bases, with 11 bases of the junction left unmatched. The germline gives CDR1 LNHDA, CDR2 SQIVND (reference sequence). Written as DNA, the CDR3 is TGTGCCAGTAACTCCGACAGGGCGGGTTACTATGGCTACACCTTC. Encoded protein: CASNSDRAGYYGYTF.

The chain recombines TRBV7-9 with TRBJ1-5, with D perhaps TRBD1 (5 bases). Trimming left V 4 bases short and J 2 bases short, with 6 bases between. Germline CDR1 SEHNR, CDR2 FQNEAQ (reference sequence). This CDR3 comprises 13 residues. The CDR3 nucleotides read TGTGCCAGCAGCTGGGGGGGCAATCAGCCCCAGCATTTT. Its protein product is CASSWGGNQPQHF.

This rearrangement joins TRBV7-9 to TRBJ2-1; 7 nucleotides align to TRBD1. J was trimmed by 3 bases and V by 5 bases; bases with no gene match: 1. The CDR3 has 13 residues. In germline, CDR1 is SEHNR, CDR2 FQNEAQ (reference sequence). The CDR3 spells CASSQGVYNEQFF. The CDR3 DNA is TGTGCCAGCAGCCAGGGGGTCTACAATGAGCAGTTCTTC.

For this clone: An end of the junction differs from the germline gene, which may be a read error. The rearrangement uses TRBV7-8 and TRBJ2-7; 8 nucleotides agree with TRBD1. The length of the CDR3 is 13 residues. Germline V gene lookup returns CDR1 SGHVS and CDR2 FQNEAQ. The CDR3 coding sequence is TGTGCCAGCAGCAGAATTCCGGGACAGGCAGGGGCGTTC. It specifies CASSRIPGQAGAF.

The chain combines TRBV27 with TRBJ2-7; 7 nucleotides agree with TRBD2. The junction had 3 bases not matched to a gene; V was cut back by 5 bases and J by 2 bases. The CDR3 is 13 amino acids. From germline, CDR1 is MNHEY and CDR2 SMNVEV (reference sequence). The CDR3 sequence is CASSPGGTYEQYF. CDR3 nucleotides: TGTGCCAGCAGTCCCGGGGGGACCTACGAGCAGTACTTC.

J is TRBJ1-2 and V is TRBV25-1, with TRBD1 as a possible D gene (5 bases). The CDR3 length is 15 residues. CDR1 MGHDK and CDR2 SYGVNS come from the germline V gene. V was cut by 2 bases and J by 4 bases, with 14 bases left in between. The CDR3 region has the DNA TGTGCCAGCAGTGAAAGGGTACAGGTCCCCTATGGCTACACCTTC. It specifies CASSERVQVPYGYTF.

The rearrangement joins TRBV5-5 to TRBJ2-1; 11 positions match TRBD2. The ends lost 0 bases at V and 7 bases at J; junction bases unmatched: 3. CDR3 length: 15 amino acids. Germline CDR1 reads SGHKS; CDR2 reads YYEKEE (reference sequence). This chain's CDR3 is CASSLELAGGNEQFF. The CDR3 DNA is TGTGCCAGCAGCTTGGAGCTAGCGGGGGGTAATGAGCAGTTCTTC.

This clone was observed once. The genes are TRBV5-5 and TRBJ2-2; 9 bases are a match to TRBD2. Losses at the gene ends were 2 bases for V and 5 bases for J; bases not matched to a gene: 10. Germline CDR1 and CDR2: SGHKS and YYEKEE (reference sequence). CDR3 length: 17 amino acids. The CDR3 loop is CASSLGTSKGGTGELFF. CDR3 coding DNA: TGTGCCAGCAGCTTAGGGACTAGCAAGGGAGGGACCGGGGAGCTGTTTTTT.

CDR3 sequence: CASPSSGGHYGYTF. For the CDR3, the DNA is TGTGCCAGCCCTTCAAGCGGGGGGCACTATGGCTACACCTTC. The chain joins TRBV7-9 to TRBJ1-2; D is possibly TRBD1 (6 bases). The V gene's germline CDR1 is SEHNR and CDR2 FQNEAQ (reference sequence). This CDR3 spans 14 amino acids. V shed 8 bases and J shed 3 bases, with 16 bases lying between them.

The chain has TRBV7-6 and TRBJ2-1; 13 bases align to TRBD2. Germline V lookup: CDR1 SGHVS, CDR2 FNYEAQ. The CDR3 is 19 amino acids. Unmatched junction bases numbered 8, after V lost 3 bases and J lost 0 bases. The CDR3 here is CASSLGGLAGESSYNEQFF. In nucleotides, the CDR3 is TGTGCCAGCAGCTTGGGCGGACTAGCGGGGGAGAGCTCCTACAATGAGCAGTTCTTC.